This T cell receptor beta chain emerged from a study of blood T cell repertoires in COVID-19. The overall study: The cDNA or gDNA used as material had been derived from T cells, B-cell-depleted T cells, or PBMCs.

The authors' processing: Estimation of nucleated cell counts was performed using reference gene primer amplification. Produced via immunoSEQ multiplex PCR; TCRdb's table is partial and in-frame only. V, J and clone size are taken as reported in that table, and D and trimming were inferred from the DNA itself. The sample lists roughly 100,000 clones, approximately 84% occurring once. The V and J ends lost 0 bases and 4 bases respectively, with 20 bases between them. The germline V gene has CDR1 SGHRS and CDR2 YFSETQ. The CDR3 loop spans 17 amino acids. The chain combines TRBV5-1 with TRBJ2-7; D not resolved. This receptor was obtained from a human donor in a cohort sampled during active COVID-19. The sample was peripheral blood. This CDR3 is CASSLGVGGRLGYEQYF. The CDR3 DNA follows: TGCGCCAGCAGCTTGGGTGTCGGCGGCCGCCTCGGGTACGAGCAGTACTTC.